Reported below is one TCR beta chain. The data are from a study of blood T cell repertoires in COVID-19. How the authors handled the data: The authors estimated nucleated cell counts from reference gene primer amplification. Clones were read by immunoSEQ multiplex PCR, and TCRdb kept only the in-frame ones, dropping some. V, J and clone size are taken as reported in that table, and D and trimming were inferred from the DNA itself. This table holds roughly 180,000 clones, approximately 80% found once. The CDR3 is 14 residues long. CDR1 and CDR2 from the germline V gene are LNHDA and SQIVND (reference sequence). With V trimmed by 4 bases and J by 2 bases, 2 bases remained unmatched.

This TCR derives from a middle-aged man who had recovered from COVID-19. The genes are TRBV19 and TRBJ1-5; 7 bases match TRBD1. Input material: PBMCs or T cells enriched from blood (not recorded which). The CDR3 nucleotides read TGTGCCAGTAGTAATGACAGGGGCAATCAGCCCCAGCATTTT. Translating gives CASSNDRGNQPQHF.